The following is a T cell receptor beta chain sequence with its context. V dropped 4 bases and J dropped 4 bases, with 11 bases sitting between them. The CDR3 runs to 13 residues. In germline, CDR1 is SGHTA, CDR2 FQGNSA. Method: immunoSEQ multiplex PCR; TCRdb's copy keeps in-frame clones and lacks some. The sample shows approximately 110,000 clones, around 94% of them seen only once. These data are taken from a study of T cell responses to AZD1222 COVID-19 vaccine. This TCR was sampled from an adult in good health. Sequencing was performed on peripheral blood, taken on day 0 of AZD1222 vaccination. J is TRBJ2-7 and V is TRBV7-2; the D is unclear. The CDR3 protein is CASSYGVGYEQYF. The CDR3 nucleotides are TGTGCCAGCAGCTATGGGGTGGGGTACGAGCAGTACTTC. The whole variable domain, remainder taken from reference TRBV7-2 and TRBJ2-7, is GAGVSQSPSNKVTEKGKDVELRCDPISGHTALYWYRQSLGQGLEFLIYFQGNSAPDKSGLPSDRFSAERTGGSVSTLTIQRTQQEDSAVYLCASSYGVGYEQYFGPGTRLTVT.